What follows describes a single T cell receptor beta chain. The antigen it binds to is not known. Within one base of it there is no much larger clone, and no base qualities were kept. The data are from a study of CD4 T cell repertoires and nickel (dated by TCRdb to 2018 to 2020). Library generation was performed with RT-PCR. These reads were obtained on an Illumina MiSeq. Using fastp at Q25 and MiXCR, TCRdb reprocessed the public reads and kept productive beta chains. Each entry is one CDR3 protein sequence, shown with its most common DNA and genes. The sample includes 300 to 400 distinct CDR3 sequences, with more than 65% observed a single time. The leading ten clones occupy about 7.9% of the sample. The sample taken for sequencing was CD4+ T cells from blood, not recorded whether cultured. The receptor's source is a human donor in a nickel allergy study, with or without nickel allergy (not recorded which). It is not recorded whether this sample comes from one donor or several.

CDR3 reads: CSARHLGPRSYNSPLHF. Read as DNA, the sequence is TGCAGTGCTAGACACCTGGGGCCTCGCTCCTATAATTCACCCCTCCACTTT. The V and J segments used are TRBV20-1 and TRBJ1-6, and the D gene may be TRBD1, 5 bases matching. Trimming costs V 2 bases and J 0 bases, and their ends lie 14 bases apart. The CDR3 sequence holds 17 residues, the cysteine and phenylalanine included. The retained sequence is limited to the CDR3, 51 bases, with the frame set at the first base. From the germline V gene (reference sequence), CDR1 is DFQATT and CDR2 is SNEGSKA.